Listed below are T cell receptor beta chains from one sample, sequenced in a study of blood T cell repertoires in COVID-19. Using immunoSEQ multiplex PCR, the repertoire was profiled, and TCRdb retains in-frame clones only, with some absent. The repertoire holds around 150,000 clones, with around 83% as singletons. The sample comprised peripheral blood. All receptors come from a man aged 35 to 55 with acute or convalescent COVID-19. CDR3s include the opening cysteine and the closing phenylalanine or tryptophan. The order of the fields is D gene, J gene, clone size, V gene, CDR3 protein, CDR3 DNA. D genes are given only for firm matches. Size is omitted from some rows. Given values are once, few, many or a class for expanded clones.

TRBD1,TRBJ2-7,once,TRBV7-2,CASSLRFGTGSYEQYF,TGTGCCAGCAGCTTAAGGTTCGGGACAGGGAGTTACGAGCAGTACTTC
TRBD1,TRBJ2-2,-,TRBV5-1,CASSLDGQGVYSFF,TGCGCCAGCAGCTTGGATGGGCAGGGGGTCTACTCGTTTTTT
TRBD2,TRBJ2-1,-,TRBV7-9,CASSLTSGVYNEQFF,TGTGCCAGCAGTTTGACTAGCGGGGTCTACAATGAGCAGTTCTTC
TRBD1,TRBJ2-3,once,TRBV24-1,CATSDPTGSDTQYF,TGTGCCACCAGTGATCCGACAGGGTCGGATACGCAGTATTTT
TRBD2,TRBJ2-7,-,TRBV18,CASSPVSSGFYEQYF,TGTGCCAGCTCACCGGTGTCTAGCGGATTCTACGAGCAGTACTTC
TRBD2,TRBJ2-5,-,TRBV5-4,CASSPGLAGGSQETQYF,TGTGCCAGCAGCCCGGGACTAGCGGGGGGCTCGCAAGAGACCCAGTACTTC
-,TRBJ1-2,-,TRBV7-2,CASSLQGIYGYTF,TGTGCCAGCAGCTTACAGGGAATCTATGGCTACACCTTC
-,TRBJ2-7,few,TRBV12-3/TRBV12-4,CASSPTGYEQYF,TGTGCCAGCAGTCCGACAGGCTACGAGCAGTACTTC
-,TRBJ2-2,-,TRBV10-3,CAISETGELFF,TGTGCCATCTCGGAGACCGGGGAGCTGTTTTTT
TRBD2,TRBJ2-3,-,TRBV6-4,CASSAGLAGATDTQYF,TGTGCCAGCAGTGCCGGACTAGCGGGGGCCACAGATACGCAGTATTTT
TRBD1,TRBJ1-1,once,TRBV5-1,CASSLGGPTGVFRTEAFF,TGCGCCAGCAGCTTGGGTGGACCGACAGGGGTTTTTCGTACTGAAGCTTTCTTT
-,TRBJ2-5,-,TRBV5-4,CASSSPRSGIETQYF,TGTGCCAGCAGCTCACCCAGGTCCGGTATAGAGACCCAGTACTTC
-,TRBJ2-3,-,TRBV4-1,CASSLLFAGTDTQYF,TGCGCCAGCAGCCTACTTTTCGCCGGTACAGATACGCAGTATTTT
TRBD1,TRBJ1-1,once,TRBV2,CASSRDRDTEAFF,TGTGCCAGCAGTAGAGACAGGGACACTGAAGCTTTCTTT
TRBD1,TRBJ2-7,-,TRBV5-4,CASSPGQGFYEQYF,TGTGCCAGCAGCCCGGGACAGGGGTTCTACGAGCAGTACTTC
TRBD2,TRBJ2-7,-,TRBV30,CAWSVGRGDSYEQYF,TGTGCCTGGAGTGTGGGACGGGGGGACTCCTACGAGCAGTACTTC
-,TRBJ2-3,-,TRBV7-9,CASSPTGGGTGDTQYF,TGTGCCAGCAGCCCTACAGGGGGGGGCACGGGAGATACGCAGTATTTT
TRBD1,TRBJ1-1,-,TRBV11-1,CASTYDRGDTEAFF,TGTGCCAGCACCTACGACAGGGGGGACACTGAAGCTTTCTTT
TRBD2,TRBJ2-7,few,TRBV5-6,CASSFGTSGTYEQYF,TGTGCCAGCAGCTTCGGGACTAGCGGAACCTACGAGCAGTACTTC
TRBD1,TRBJ1-4,-,TRBV2,CASRSGQGGEKLFF,TGTGCCAGCAGGAGCGGACAGGGTGGTGAAAAACTGTTTTTT
-,TRBJ2-1,-,TRBV12-5,CASGLTGSDEQFF,TGTGCTAGTGGTTTGACAGGCTCGGATGAGCAGTTCTTC
TRBD2,TRBJ2-7,-,TRBV6-5,CASKLGLADSYEQYF,TGTGCCAGCAAACTCGGACTAGCGGACTCCTACGAGCAGTACTTC
TRBD1,TRBJ1-2,-,TRBV10-1,CASSQGTANYGYTF,TGCGCCAGCAGCCAAGGGACAGCTAACTATGGCTACACCTTC
-,TRBJ1-2,-,TRBV20-1,CSASGELRGYTF,TGCAGTGCCAGTGGGGAGTTGAGGGGCTACACCTTC
TRBD1,TRBJ1-2,-,TRBV5-4,CASSFDRGQGYTF,TGTGCCAGCAGCTTCGACAGGGGACAAGGCTACACCTTC
TRBD1,TRBJ2-2,-,TRBV5-4,CASSPSIRGQGTGELFF,TGTGCCAGCAGCCCTTCAATCAGGGGGCAAGGTACCGGGGAGCTGTTTTTT
TRBD2,TRBJ2-3,-,TRBV6-2/TRBV6-3,CASSLAGGGQYF,TGTGCCAGCAGCCTCGCGGGGGGCGGGCAGTATTTT
TRBD1,TRBJ1-1,few,TRBV18,CASSPGQGMNTEAFF,TGTGCCAGCTCACCGGGACAGGGGATGAACACTGAAGCTTTCTTT
-,TRBJ2-2,-,TRBV30,CAWRREGGRTGELFF,TGTGCCTGGAGGAGGGAAGGGGGTCGGACCGGGGAGCTGTTTTTT
-,TRBJ1-5,-,TRBV5-5,CASSFGSPNQPQHF,TGTGCCAGCAGCTTCGGGTCTCCAAATCAGCCCCAGCATTTT
-,TRBJ1-2,-,TRBV3-1/TRBV3-2,CASSQKHGQGGYGYTF,TGTGCCAGCAGCCAAAAGCACGGGCAGGGCGGCTATGGCTACACCTTC
-,TRBJ1-1,few,TRBV19,CASRPTGGGAAEAFF,TGTGCCAGTAGGCCTACAGGTGGGGGGGCGGCTGAAGCTTTCTTT
-,TRBJ2-5,-,TRBV29-1,CSVTLTQGSGETQYF,TGCAGCGTAACCCTCACCCAGGGGTCGGGGGAGACCCAGTACTTC
-,TRBJ1-1,-,TRBV7-2,CASSTGGVNTEAFF,TGTGCCAGCAGCACGGGAGGGGTGAACACTGAAGCTTTCTTT
-,TRBJ1-6,once,TRBV28,CASSGGTHNSPLHF,TGTGCCAGCAGTGGGGGGACCCATAATTCACCCCTCCACTTT
-,TRBJ2-1,-,TRBV7-2,CASSHGEGGGEQFF,TGTGCCAGCAGCCATGGGGAGGGAGGGGGTGAGCAGTTCTTC
TRBD1,TRBJ2-7,-,TRBV7-8,CASSRGTGRSSSYEQYF,TGTGCCAGCAGCAGGGGGACAGGGAGGAGCAGCTCCTACGAGCAGTACTTC
TRBD2,TRBJ2-2,-,TRBV2,CARRGGQFAGELFF,TGTGCCCGCCGGGGGGGGCAGTTCGCCGGGGAGCTGTTTTTT
-,TRBJ1-1,-,TRBV30,CAWTPWGAGAFF,TGTGCCTGGACTCCATGGGGAGCCGGAGCTTTCTTT
TRBD1,TRBJ1-3,-,TRBV5-1,CASSEGQGNTIYF,TGCGCCAGCAGCGAGGGACAGGGAAACACCATATATTTT
TRBD1,TRBJ2-2,-,TRBV19,CASRDRADTGELFF,TGTGCCAGTAGAGACAGGGCGGACACCGGGGAGCTGTTTTTT
TRBD1,TRBJ2-2,-,TRBV11-1,CASSSQGSNTGELFF,TGTGCCAGCAGCTCACAGGGGTCGAACACCGGGGAGCTGTTTTTT
TRBD1,TRBJ1-5,-,TRBV18,CASSPDRRNQPQHF,TGTGCCAGCTCACCGGACAGGAGGAATCAGCCCCAGCATTTT
TRBD2,TRBJ2-3,once,TRBV6-4,CASSPLAGGSTDTQYF,TGTGCCAGCAGTCCTTTAGCGGGGGGCAGCACAGATACGCAGTATTTT
-,TRBJ2-2,-,TRBV29-1,CSVVEQAGELFF,TGCAGCGTTGTAGAACAGGCCGGGGAGCTGTTTTTT
-,TRBJ2-6,-,TRBV6-1,CASSELRSGSNVLTF,TGTGCCAGCAGTGAATTGCGATCGGGGTCCAACGTCCTGACTTTC
-,TRBJ1-4,-,TRBV4-3,CASSQDLGLNEKLFF,TGCGCCAGCAGCCAAGATCTGGGACTTAATGAAAAACTGTTTTTT
-,TRBJ1-4,-,TRBV5-1,CASSLGQNEKLFF,TGCGCCAGCAGCTTGGGGCAGAATGAAAAACTGTTTTTT
-,TRBJ2-3,-,TRBV6-5,CASSYEGGTDTQYF,TGTGCCAGCAGTTACGAGGGTGGCACAGATACGCAGTATTTT
-,TRBJ1-1,-,TRBV7-2,CASKSGHPNTEAFF,TGTGCCAGCAAATCCGGACACCCGAACACTGAAGCTTTCTTT
-,TRBJ1-4,-,TRBV14,CASSQDRRSNEKLFF,TGTGCCAGCAGCCAAGATCGGCGGAGTAATGAAAAACTGTTTTTT
TRBD1,TRBJ1-2,-,TRBV13,CASSLGVWDSRYGYTF,TGTGCCAGCAGCTTAGGCGTTTGGGACAGTCGCTATGGCTACACCTTC
TRBD1,TRBJ1-2,few,TRBV4-3,CASSQLRTGGVDGYTF,TGCGCCAGCAGCCAACTAAGGACAGGGGGCGTCGATGGCTACACCTTC
TRBD2,TRBJ2-2,-,TRBV3-1/TRBV3-2,CASSQAGGGELFF,TGTGCCAGCAGCCAAGCGGGGGGAGGGGAGCTGTTTTTT